This T cell receptor beta chain was identified in a study of CD8 T cells in Susac syndrome. Sequencing of TCR beta was undertaken in CD8+ and CD4+ T cells derived from blood. Negative isolation was used for CD8+ and CD4+ T cells, and FACS enrichment was applied to TEMRA cells. The CDR3 spans 16 residues. The V and J ends lost 4 bases and 3 bases, in that order; junction bases with no gene match: 6. Germline CDR1 SGHRS, CDR2 YFSETQ. An amount of RNA that ranged from roughly 0.45 to 1 ug was reverse transcribed with random hexamers. TCRdb redid the calling of the immunoSEQ multiplex PCR reads with MiXCR, one entry per CDR3 protein. In the table there are 200,000 or so distinct CDR3 sequences, around 95% of which are singletons.

This clonotype originated in a human donor with multiple sclerosis. The sample was CD4+ T cells from PBMCs. The chain has TRBV5-1 and TRBJ1-5; 11 nucleotides agree with TRBD1. CDR3 sequence reads: CASSPGTGGSNQPQHF. DNA for the CDR3: TGCGCCAGCAGCCCAGGGACAGGGGGTTCCAATCAGCCCCAGCATTTT.